Below, 10 T cell receptor beta chains from the same sample are listed, as sequenced in a study of blood T cell repertoires in COVID-19. Produced via immunoSEQ multiplex PCR; TCRdb's table is partial and in-frame only. The sample carries about 190,000 clones, around nine tenths recorded once. The sample was peripheral blood. Receptor source: a man in his thirties or forties with acute or convalescent COVID-19.

The chain has TRBV2 and TRBJ2-1, with 14 positions matching TRBD2. This CDR3 is built from 18 residues. The ends lost 6 bases at V and 0 bases at J; junction bases unmatched: 7. Germline CDR1 SNHLY, CDR2 FYNNEI. CDR3 sequence: CASRGTSGGRSSYNEQFF. The CDR3 DNA sequence: TGTGCCAGCAGGGGGACTAGCGGGGGTCGGAGCTCCTACAATGAGCAGTTCTTC.

The chain recombines TRBV2 with TRBJ1-1; 7 nucleotides line up with TRBD1. Germline-derived CDR1 and CDR2 are SNHLY and FYNNEI. This CDR3 is 15 amino acids long. The J segment lost 0 bases and the V segment lost 4 bases, leaving 5 bases of the junction unmatched. CDR3 amino acids: CASSGRDSMNTEAFF. The DNA of the CDR3 is TGTGCCAGCAGTGGAAGGGACAGTATGAACACTGAAGCTTTCTTT.

This chain uses TRBV5-6 with TRBJ1-2; D is undetermined. This CDR3 spans 14 amino acids. V was clipped by 0 bases and J by 8 bases, with 14 bases between them. The germline CDR1 and CDR2 sequences are SGHDT and YYEEEE. CDR3 loop: CASSLAGARGGYTF. CDR3 coding DNA: TGTGCCAGCAGCTTGGCGGGAGCCCGCGGAGGCTACACCTTC. The variable domain in full, with the rest retrieved from reference TRBV5-6 and TRBJ1-2, is DAGVTQSPTHLIKTRGQQVTLRCSPKSGHDTVSWYQQALGQGPQFIFQYYEEEERQRGNFPDRFSGHQFPNYSSELNVNALLLGDSALYLCASSLAGARGGYTFGSGTRLTVV.

In nucleotides, the CDR3 is TGTGCCAGCAGTGAAAGTTGGGGGCGGTTTCTCCAACACTATGGCTACACCTTC. Its protein product is CASSESWGRFLQHYGYTF. This chain joins TRBV6-1 and TRBJ1-2, with D possibly matching TRBD1 (6 bases). The length of the CDR3 is 18 residues. Germline CDR1 is MNHNS and CDR2 is SASEGT. Trimming removed 2 bases at V and 3 bases at J, with 22 bases between.

The table lists this clone with a count of one. The J gene is TRBJ2-3, the V gene TRBV21-1; the DNA was not compared with TRBD2, the D call given in the table. TRBV21-1 is termed a pseudogene. This CDR3 spans 17 amino acids. Written as DNA, the CDR3 is TGTGCCAGCAGCACCCCCGGGCGACTACCCTTCACAGATACGCAGTATTTT. Its translation: CASSTPGRLPFTDTQYF.

This chain links TRBV20-1 with TRBJ2-7; no firm D call. V was clipped by 3 bases and J by 2 bases, with 8 bases between them. Per the germline V gene, CDR1 is DFQATT and CDR2 is SNEGSKA (reference sequence). This CDR3 has 12 residues. CDR3 coding DNA: TGCAGTGCTAGTGGCGCCGCCTACGAGCAGTACTTC. Amino acids: CSASGAAYEQYF.

V is TRBV3-1 (or the pseudogene TRBV3-2) and J is TRBJ2-1, with D perhaps TRBD1 (5 bases). Germline V gives CDR1 LGHDT, CDR2 YNNKEL (reference sequence). Between the trimmed V and J ends, which lost 1 base and 9 bases, there was a span of 25 bases. The CDR3 is 18 residues long. Here the CDR3 DNA reads TGTGCCAGCAGCCAAGGGAACAGGTTTGGCGGAAGGAAGCTTGAGCAGTTCTTC. Encoded protein: CASSQGNRFGGRKLEQFF.

This clone occurred a few times. The genes are TRBV5-1 and TRBJ1-5; D is possibly TRBD1 (5 bases). The CDR3 is 15 amino acids. The V and J ends lost 1 base and 6 bases respectively, with 14 bases between them. In germline, CDR1 is SGHRS, CDR2 YFSETQ. CDR3 sequence: CASSLRGVYGQPQHF. The CDR3 region has the DNA TGCGCCAGCAGCTTGCGGGGGGTTTATGGTCAGCCCCAGCATTTT.

This rearrangement joins TRBV5-1 to TRBJ2-5; D not certain. This CDR3 is 13 amino acids long. Per germline, CDR1 SGHRS and CDR2 YFSETQ. Trimming left V 1 base short and J 2 bases short, with 6 bases between. The CDR3 loop is CASSLRRQETQYF. In DNA form, the CDR3 reads TGCGCCAGCAGCTTGAGGAGACAAGAGACCCAGTACTTC.

This chain joins TRBV3-1 (or the pseudogene TRBV3-2) and TRBJ2-1; perhaps TRBD2 as D (5 bases). Trimming shortened V by 0 bases and J by 14 bases, and 14 bases separated the two germline ends. CDR3 length: 13 amino acids. Per germline, CDR1 LGHDT and CDR2 YNNKEL (reference sequence). This chain's CDR3 is CASSQDPRNGEFF. The DNA of the CDR3 is TGTGCCAGCAGCCAAGATCCCAGGAACGGGGAGTTCTTC.